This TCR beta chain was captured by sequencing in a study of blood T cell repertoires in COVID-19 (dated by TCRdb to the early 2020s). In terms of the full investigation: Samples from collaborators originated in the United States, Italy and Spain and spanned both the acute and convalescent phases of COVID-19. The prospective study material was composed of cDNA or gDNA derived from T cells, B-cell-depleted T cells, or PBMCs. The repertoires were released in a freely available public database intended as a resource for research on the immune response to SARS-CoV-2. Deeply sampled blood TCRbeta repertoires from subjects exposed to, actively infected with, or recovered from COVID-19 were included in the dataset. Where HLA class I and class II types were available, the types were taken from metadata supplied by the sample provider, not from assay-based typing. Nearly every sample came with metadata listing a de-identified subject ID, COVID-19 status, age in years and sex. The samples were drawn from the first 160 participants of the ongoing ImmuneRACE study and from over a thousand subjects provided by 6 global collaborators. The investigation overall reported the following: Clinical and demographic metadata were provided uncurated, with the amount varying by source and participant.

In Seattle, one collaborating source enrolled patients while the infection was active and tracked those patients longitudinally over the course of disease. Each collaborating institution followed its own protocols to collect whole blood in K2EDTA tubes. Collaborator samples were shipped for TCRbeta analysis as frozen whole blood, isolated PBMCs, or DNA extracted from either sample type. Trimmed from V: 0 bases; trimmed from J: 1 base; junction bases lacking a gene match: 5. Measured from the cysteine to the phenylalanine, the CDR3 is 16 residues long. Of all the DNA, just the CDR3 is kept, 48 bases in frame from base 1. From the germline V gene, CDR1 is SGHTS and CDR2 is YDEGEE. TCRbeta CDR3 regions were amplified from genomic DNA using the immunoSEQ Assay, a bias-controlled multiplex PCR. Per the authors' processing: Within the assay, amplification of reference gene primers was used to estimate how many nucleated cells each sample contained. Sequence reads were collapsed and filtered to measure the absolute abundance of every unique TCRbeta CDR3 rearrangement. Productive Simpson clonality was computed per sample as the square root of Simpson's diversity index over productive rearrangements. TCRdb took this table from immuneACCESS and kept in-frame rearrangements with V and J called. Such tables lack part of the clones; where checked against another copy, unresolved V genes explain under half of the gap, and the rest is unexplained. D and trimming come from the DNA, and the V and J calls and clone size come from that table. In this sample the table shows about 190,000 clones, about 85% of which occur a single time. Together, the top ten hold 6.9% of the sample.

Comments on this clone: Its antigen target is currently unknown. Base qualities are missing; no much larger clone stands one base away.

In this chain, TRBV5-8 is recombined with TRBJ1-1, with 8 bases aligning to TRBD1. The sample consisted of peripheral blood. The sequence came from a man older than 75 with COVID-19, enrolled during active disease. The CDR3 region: CASSLGQGNKNTEAFF. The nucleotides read TGTGCCAGCAGCTTGGGACAGGGGAACAAGAACACTGAAGCTTTCTTT.